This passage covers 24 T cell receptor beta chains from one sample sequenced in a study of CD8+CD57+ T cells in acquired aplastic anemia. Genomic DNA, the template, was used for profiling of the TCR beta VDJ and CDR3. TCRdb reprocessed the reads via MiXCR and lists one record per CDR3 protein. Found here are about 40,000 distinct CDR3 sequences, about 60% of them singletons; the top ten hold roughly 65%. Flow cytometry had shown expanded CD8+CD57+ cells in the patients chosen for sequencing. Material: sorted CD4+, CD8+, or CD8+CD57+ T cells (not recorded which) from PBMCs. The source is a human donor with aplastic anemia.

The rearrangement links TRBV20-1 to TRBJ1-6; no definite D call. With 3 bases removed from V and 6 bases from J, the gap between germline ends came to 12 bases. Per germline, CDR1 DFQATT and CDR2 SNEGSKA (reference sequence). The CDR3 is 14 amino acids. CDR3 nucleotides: TGCAGTGCTAGGGGTTTTGGAAGTAATTCACCCCTCCACTTT. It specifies CSARGFGSNSPLHF.

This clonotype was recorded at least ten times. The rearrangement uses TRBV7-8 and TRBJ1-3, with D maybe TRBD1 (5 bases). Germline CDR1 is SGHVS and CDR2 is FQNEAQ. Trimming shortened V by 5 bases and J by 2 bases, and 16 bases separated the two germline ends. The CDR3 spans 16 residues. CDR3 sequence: CASSARWGTAGNTIYF. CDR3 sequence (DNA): TGTGCCAGCAGCGCGAGGTGGGGGACCGCTGGAAACACCATATATTTT.

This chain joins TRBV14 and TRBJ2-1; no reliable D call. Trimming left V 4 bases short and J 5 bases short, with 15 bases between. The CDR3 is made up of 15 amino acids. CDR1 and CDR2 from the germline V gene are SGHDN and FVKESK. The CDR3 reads CASSLPGLRNNEQFF. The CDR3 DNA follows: TGTGCCAGCAGCCTCCCGGGCCTGCGCAACAATGAGCAGTTCTTC. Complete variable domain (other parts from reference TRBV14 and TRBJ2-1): EAGVTQFPSHSVIEKGQTVTLRCDPISGHDNLYWYRRVMGKEIKFLLHFVKESKQDESGMPNNRFLAERTGGTYSTLKVQPAELEDSGVYFCASSLPGLRNNEQFFGPGTRLTVL.

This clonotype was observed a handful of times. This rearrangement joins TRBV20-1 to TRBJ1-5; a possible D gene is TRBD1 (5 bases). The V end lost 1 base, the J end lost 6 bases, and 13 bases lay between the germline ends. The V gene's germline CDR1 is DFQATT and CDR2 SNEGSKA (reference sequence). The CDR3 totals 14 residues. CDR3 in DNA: TGCAGTGCTAGAGCGTCGGTGCAGGGTCAGCCCCAGCATTTT. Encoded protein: CSARASVQGQPQHF.

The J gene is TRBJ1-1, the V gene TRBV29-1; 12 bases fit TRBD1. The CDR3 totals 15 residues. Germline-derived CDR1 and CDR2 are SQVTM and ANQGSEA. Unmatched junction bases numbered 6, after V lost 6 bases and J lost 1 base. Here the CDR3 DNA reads TGCAGCGTGAGGGGGACAGGGGGCTCGAACACTGAAGCTTTCTTT. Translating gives CSVRGTGGSNTEAFF.

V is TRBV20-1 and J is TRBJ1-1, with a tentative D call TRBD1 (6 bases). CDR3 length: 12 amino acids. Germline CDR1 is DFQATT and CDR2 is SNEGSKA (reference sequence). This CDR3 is CSTIGGNTEAFF. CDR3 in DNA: TGCAGCACTATAGGGGGAAACACTGAAGCTTTCTTT.

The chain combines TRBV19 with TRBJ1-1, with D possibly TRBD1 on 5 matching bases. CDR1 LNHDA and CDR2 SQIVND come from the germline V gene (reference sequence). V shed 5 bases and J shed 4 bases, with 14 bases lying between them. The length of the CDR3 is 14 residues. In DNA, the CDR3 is TGTGCCAGTAGTCCCAGGGTGGTTGGCACTGAAGCTTTCTTT. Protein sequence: CASSPRVVGTEAFF.

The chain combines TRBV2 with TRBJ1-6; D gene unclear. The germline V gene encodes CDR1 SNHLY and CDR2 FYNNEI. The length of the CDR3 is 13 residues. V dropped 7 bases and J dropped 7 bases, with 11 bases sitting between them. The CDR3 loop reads CASTSTRNSPLHF. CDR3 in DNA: TGTGCCAGCACTTCGACACGAAATTCACCCCTCCACTTT.

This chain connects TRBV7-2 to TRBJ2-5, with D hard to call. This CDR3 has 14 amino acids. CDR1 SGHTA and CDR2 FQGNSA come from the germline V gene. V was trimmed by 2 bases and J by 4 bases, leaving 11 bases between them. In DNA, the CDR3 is TGTGCCAGCAGCTTAAACGGCGGTGGAGAGACCCAGTACTTC. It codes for CASSLNGGGETQYF.

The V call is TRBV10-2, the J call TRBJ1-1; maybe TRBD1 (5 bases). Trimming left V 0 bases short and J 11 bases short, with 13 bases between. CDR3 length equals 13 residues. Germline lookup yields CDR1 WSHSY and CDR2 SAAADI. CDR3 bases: TGCGCCAGCAGTGAGTCGCGCAGGGTTGGTGCTTTCTTT. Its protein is CASSESRRVGAFF.

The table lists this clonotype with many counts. CDR3 DNA: TGTGCCAGCAGCTTAAGGGGACAGGTTACTCAGCCCCAGCATTTT. It translates to CASSLRGQVTQPQHF. The rearrangement uses TRBV7-8 and TRBJ1-5; 8 bases fit TRBD1. The germline gives CDR1 SGHVS, CDR2 FQNEAQ. This CDR3 has 15 residues. Trimming took 2 bases from V and 6 from J; bases not matched to a gene: 6.

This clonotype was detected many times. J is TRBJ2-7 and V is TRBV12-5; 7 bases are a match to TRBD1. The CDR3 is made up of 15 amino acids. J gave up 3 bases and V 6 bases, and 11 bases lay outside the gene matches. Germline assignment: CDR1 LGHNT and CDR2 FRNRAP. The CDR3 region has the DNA TGTGCTAGTGGACGAGCGCGACAGGGAATCTACGAGCAGTACTTC. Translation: CASGRARQGIYEQYF.

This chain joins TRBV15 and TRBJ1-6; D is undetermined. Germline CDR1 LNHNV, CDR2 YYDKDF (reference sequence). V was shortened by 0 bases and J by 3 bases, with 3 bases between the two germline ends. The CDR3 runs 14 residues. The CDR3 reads CATSRDNYNSPLHF. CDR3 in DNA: TGTGCCACCAGCAGAGACAACTATAATTCACCCCTCCACTTT. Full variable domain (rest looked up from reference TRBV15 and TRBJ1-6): DAMVIQNPRYQVTQFGKPVTLSCSQTLNHNVMYWYQQKSSQAPKLLFHYYDKDFNNEADTPDNFQSRRPNTSFCFLDIRSPGLGDTAMYLCATSRDNYNSPLHFGNGTRLTVT.

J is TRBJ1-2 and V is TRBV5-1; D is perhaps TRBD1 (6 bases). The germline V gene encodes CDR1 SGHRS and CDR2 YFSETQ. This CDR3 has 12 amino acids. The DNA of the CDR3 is TGCGTAACAGGGCCCGCTAACTATGGCTACACCTTC. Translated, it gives CVTGPANYGYTF.

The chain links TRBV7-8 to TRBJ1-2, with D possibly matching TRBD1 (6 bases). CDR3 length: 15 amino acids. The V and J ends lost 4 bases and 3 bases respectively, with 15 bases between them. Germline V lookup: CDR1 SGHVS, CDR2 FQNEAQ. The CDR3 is CASSSRGAQDYGYTF. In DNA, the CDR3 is TGTGCCAGCAGCTCTCGGGGGGCGCAGGACTATGGCTACACCTTC. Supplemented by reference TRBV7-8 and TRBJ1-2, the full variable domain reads GAGVSQSPRYKVAKRGQDVALRCDPISGHVSLFWYQQALGQGPEFLTYFQNEAQLDKSGLPSDRFFAERPEGSVSTLKIQRTQQEDSAVYLCASSSRGAQDYGYTFGSGTRLTVV.

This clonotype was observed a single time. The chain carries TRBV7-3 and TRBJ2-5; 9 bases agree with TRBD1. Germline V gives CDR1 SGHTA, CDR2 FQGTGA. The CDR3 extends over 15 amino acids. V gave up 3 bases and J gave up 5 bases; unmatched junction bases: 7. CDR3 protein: CASSLEGQGGETQYF. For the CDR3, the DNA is TGTGCCAGCAGCTTGGAGGGACAGGGCGGCGAGACCCAGTACTTC.

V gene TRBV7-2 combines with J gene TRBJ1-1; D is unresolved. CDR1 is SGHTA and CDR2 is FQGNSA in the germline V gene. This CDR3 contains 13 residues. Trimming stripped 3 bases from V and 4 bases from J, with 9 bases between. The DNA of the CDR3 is TGTGCCAGCAGCTTGGGCTTGGGCACTGAAGCTTTCTTT. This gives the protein CASSLGLGTEAFF.

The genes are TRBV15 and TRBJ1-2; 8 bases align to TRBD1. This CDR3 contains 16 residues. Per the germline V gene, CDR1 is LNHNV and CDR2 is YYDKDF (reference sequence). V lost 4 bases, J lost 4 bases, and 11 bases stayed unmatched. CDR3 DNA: TGTGCCACCAGCATAGGGACAGGCTCCGACACCTATGGCTACACCTTC. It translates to CATSIGTGSDTYGYTF.

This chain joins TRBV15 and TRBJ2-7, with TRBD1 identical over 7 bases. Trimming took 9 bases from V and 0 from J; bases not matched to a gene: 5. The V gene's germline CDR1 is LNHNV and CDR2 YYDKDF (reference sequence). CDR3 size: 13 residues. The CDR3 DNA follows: TGTGCCACAGGACAGGAGATCTCCTACGAGCAGTACTTC. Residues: CATGQEISYEQYF.

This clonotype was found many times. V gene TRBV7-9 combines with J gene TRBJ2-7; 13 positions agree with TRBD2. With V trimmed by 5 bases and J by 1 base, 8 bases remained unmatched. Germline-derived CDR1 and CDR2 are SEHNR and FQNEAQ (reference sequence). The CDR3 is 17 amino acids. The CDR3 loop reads CASSTLGLAGDSYEQYF. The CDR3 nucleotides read TGTGCCAGCAGCACCCTCGGACTAGCGGGGGATTCCTACGAGCAGTACTTC.

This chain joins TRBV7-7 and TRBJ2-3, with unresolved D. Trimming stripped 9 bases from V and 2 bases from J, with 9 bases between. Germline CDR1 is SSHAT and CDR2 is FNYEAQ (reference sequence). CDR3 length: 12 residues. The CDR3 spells CASRTYTDTQYF. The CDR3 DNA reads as TGTGCCAGTAGGACGTACACAGATACGCAGTATTTT.

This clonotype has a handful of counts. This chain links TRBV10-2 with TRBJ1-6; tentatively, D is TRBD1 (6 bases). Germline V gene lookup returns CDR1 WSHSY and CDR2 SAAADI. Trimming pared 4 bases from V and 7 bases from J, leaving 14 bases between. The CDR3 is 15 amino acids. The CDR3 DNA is TGCGCCAGCAGTGCCAGGTGGGGGACAAATTCACCCCTCCACTTT. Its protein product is CASSARWGTNSPLHF.

The CDR3 protein is CSARDGGPQETQYF. The CDR3 DNA reads as TGCAGTGCTAGAGATGGGGGACCACAAGAGACCCAGTACTTC. The V call is TRBV20-1, the J call TRBJ2-5, with D possibly called TRBD1 or TRBD2 (5 bases each). Trimming pared 0 bases from V and 2 bases from J, leaving 10 bases between. The CDR3 is 14 residues long. The germline V gene has CDR1 DFQATT and CDR2 SNEGSKA (reference sequence).

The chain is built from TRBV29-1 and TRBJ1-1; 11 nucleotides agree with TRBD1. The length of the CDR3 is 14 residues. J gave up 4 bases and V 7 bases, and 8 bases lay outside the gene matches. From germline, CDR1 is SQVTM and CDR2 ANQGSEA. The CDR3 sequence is CSDGTGGFGTEAFF. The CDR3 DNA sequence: TGCAGCGACGGGACAGGGGGTTTTGGCACTGAAGCTTTCTTT.